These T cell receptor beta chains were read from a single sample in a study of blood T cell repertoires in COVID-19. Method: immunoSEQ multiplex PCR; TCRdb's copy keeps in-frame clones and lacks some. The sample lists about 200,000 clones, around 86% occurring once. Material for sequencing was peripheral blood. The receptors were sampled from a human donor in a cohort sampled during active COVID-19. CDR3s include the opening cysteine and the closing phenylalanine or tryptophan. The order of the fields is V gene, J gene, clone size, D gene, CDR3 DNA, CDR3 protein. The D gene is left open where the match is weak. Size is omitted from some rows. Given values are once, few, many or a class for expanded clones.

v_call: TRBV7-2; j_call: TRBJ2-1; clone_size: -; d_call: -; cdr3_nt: TGTGCCAGCAGCTTATACGGGATTAACAATGAGCAGTTCTTC; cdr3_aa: CASSLYGINNEQFF
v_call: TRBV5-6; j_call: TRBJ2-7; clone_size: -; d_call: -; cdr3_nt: TGTGCCAGCAGCTTGGAAGGGGTGGGCTACGAGCAGTACTTC; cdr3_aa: CASSLEGVGYEQYF
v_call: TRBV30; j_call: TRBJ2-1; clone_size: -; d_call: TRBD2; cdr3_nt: TGTGCCTGTACGACGGGGTTGGGGCGGGAGGTCAATGAGCAGTTCTTC; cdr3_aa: CACTTGLGREVNEQFF
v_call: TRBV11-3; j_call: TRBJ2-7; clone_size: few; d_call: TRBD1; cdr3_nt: TGTGCCAGCTCGGGACAGTCCTACGAGCAGTACTTC; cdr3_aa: CASSGQSYEQYF
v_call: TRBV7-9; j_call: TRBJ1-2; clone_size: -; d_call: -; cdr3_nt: TGTGCCAGCAGCTTAGTCGAGAGGGCGAGCTATGGCTACACCTTC; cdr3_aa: CASSLVERASYGYTF
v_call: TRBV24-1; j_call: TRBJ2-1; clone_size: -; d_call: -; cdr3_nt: TGTGCCACGGCGGGGAGTGAGCAGTTCTTC; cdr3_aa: CATAGSEQFF
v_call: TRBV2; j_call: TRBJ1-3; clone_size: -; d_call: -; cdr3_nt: TGTGCCAGCAGTGAAGTACGCGGCAGTTCTGGAAACACCATATATTTT; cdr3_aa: CASSEVRGSSGNTIYF
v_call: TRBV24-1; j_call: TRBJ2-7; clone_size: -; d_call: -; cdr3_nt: TGTGCCACCAGTGAAAGGGGGACCTACGAGCAGTACTTC; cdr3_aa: CATSERGTYEQYF
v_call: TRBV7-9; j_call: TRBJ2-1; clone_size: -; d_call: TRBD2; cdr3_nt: TGTGCCAGCAGCTCTATAACTTATAGGGAGGGATTCAATGAGCAGTTCTTC; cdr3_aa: CASSSITYREGFNEQFF
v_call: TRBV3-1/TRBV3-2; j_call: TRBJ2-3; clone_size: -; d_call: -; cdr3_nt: TGTGCCAGCAGCACCTACGGGCTAGCCGTCACAGATACGCAGTATTTT; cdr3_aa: CASSTYGLAVTDTQYF
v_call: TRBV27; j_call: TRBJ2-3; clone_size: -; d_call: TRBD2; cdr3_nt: TGTGCCAGCAGTCCATTCTCTAGCGGTATCAGCACAGATACGCAGTATTTT; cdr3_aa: CASSPFSSGISTDTQYF
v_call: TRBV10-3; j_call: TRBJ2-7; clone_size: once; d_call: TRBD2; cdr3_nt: TGTGCCATCAGTGACAGCGGGGCAGATCGATCCTACGAGCAGTACTTC; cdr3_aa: CAISDSGADRSYEQYF